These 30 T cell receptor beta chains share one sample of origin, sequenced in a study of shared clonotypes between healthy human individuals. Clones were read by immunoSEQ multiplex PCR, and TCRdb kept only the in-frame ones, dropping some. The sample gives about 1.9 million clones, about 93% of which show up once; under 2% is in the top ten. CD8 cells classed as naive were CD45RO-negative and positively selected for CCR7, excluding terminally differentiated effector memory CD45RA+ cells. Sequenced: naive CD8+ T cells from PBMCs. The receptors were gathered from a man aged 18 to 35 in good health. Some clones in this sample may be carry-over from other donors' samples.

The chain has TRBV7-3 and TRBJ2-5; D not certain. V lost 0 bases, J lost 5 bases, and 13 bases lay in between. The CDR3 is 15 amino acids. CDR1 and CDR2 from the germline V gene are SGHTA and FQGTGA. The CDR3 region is CASSLTNGLAETQYF. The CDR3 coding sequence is TGTGCCAGCAGCTTAACGAATGGGCTGGCGGAGACCCAGTACTTC.

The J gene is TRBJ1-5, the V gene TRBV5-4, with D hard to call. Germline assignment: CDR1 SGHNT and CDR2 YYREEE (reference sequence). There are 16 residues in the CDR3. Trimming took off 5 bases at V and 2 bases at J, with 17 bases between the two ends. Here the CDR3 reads CASRLFPTSGNQPQHF. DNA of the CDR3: TGTGCCAGCAGGCTATTCCCCACTTCGGGCAATCAGCCCCAGCATTTT.

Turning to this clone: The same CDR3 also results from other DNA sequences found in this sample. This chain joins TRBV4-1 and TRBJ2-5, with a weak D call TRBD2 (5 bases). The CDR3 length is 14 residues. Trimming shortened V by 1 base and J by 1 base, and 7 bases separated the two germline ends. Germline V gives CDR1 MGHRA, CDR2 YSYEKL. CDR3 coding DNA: TGCGCCAGCAGCCAAGTTGGGAGCCAAGAGACCCAGTACTTC. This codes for CASSQVGSQETQYF.

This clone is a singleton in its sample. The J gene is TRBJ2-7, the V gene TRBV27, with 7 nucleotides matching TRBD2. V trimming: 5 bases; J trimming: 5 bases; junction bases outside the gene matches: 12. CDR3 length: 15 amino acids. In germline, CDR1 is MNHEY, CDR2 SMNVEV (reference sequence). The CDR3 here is CASSPDWAGENEQYF. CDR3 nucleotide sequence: TGTGCCAGCAGTCCCGACTGGGCGGGAGAGAACGAGCAGTACTTC.

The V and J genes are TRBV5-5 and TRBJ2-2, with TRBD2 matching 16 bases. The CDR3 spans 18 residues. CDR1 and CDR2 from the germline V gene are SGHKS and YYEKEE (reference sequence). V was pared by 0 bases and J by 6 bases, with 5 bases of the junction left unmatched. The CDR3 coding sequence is TGTGCCAGCAGCTTGGACGCGGGACTAGCGGGAGGGCCCGGGGAGCTGTTTTTT. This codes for CASSLDAGLAGGPGELFF.

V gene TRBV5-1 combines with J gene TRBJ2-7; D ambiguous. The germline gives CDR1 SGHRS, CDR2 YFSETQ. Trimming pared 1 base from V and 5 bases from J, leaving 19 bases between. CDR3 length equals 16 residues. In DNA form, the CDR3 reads TGCGCCAGCAGCTTGTTTTTTGTGGCGAGAGAGGACGAGCAGTACTTC. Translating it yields CASSLFFVAREDEQYF.

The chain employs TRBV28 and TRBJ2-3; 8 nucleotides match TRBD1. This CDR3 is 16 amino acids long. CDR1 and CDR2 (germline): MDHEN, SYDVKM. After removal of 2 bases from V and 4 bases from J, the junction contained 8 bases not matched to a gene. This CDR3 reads CASSLPTTDRADTQYF. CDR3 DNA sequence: TGTGCCAGCAGTTTACCAACAACGGACAGGGCAGATACGCAGTATTTT.

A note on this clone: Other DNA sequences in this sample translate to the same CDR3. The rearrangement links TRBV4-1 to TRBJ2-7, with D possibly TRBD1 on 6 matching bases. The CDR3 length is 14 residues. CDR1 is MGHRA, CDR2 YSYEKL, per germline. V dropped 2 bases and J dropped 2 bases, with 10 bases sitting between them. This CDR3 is CASSQPGQPYEQYF. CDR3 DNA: TGCGCCAGCAGCCAACCGGGACAACCCTACGAGCAGTACTTC.

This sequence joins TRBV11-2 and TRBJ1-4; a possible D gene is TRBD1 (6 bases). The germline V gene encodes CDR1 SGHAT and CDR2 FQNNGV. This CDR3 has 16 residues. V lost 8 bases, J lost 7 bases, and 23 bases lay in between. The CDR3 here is CASHPTEGGRGEKLFF. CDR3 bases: TGTGCCAGCCACCCGACGGAGGGGGGGCGGGGTGAAAAACTGTTTTTT.

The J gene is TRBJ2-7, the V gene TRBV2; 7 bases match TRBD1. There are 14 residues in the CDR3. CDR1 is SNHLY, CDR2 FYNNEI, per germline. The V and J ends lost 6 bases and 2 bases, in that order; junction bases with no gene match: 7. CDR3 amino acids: CASRRGPFTYEQYF. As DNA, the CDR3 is TGTGCCAGCAGGAGGGGGCCTTTTACCTACGAGCAGTACTTC.

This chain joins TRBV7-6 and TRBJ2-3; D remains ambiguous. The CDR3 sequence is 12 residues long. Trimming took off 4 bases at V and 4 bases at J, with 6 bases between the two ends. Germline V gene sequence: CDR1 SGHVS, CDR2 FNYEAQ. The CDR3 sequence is CASSYLSDTQYF. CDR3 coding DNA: TGTGCCAGCAGCTACCTCTCAGATACGCAGTATTTT.

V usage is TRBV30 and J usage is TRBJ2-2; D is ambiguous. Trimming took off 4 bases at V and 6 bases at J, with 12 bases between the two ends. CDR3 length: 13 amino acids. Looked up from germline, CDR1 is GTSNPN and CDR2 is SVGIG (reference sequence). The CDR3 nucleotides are TGTGCCTGGAATGGAGCGTCTGCCGGGGAGCTGTTTTTT. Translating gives CAWNGASAGELFF.

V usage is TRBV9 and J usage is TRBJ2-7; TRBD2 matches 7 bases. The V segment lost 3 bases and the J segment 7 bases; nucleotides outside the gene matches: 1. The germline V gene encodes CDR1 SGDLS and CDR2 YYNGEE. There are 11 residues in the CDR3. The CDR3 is CASSGEGEQYF. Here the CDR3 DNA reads TGTGCCAGCAGCGGGGAGGGGGAGCAGTACTTC.

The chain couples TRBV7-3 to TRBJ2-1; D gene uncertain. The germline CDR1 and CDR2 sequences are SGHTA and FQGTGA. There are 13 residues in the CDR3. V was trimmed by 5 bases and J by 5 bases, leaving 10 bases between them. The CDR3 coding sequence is TGTGCCAGCAGCCAAGGGCCCAACAATGAGCAGTTCTTC. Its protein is CASSQGPNNEQFF.

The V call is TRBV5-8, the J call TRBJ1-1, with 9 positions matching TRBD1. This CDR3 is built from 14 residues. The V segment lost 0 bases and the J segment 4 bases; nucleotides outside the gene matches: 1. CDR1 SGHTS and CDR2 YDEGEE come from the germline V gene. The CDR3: CASSLGTGATEAFF. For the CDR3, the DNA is TGTGCCAGCAGCTTGGGGACAGGGGCCACTGAAGCTTTCTTT.

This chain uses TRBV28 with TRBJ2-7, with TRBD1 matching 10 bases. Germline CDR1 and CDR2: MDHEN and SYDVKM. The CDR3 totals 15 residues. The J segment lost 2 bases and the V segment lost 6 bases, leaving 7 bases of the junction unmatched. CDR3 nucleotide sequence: TGTGCCAGCAGCCCGGGACAGGGGAGAACCTACGAGCAGTACTTC. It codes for CASSPGQGRTYEQYF.

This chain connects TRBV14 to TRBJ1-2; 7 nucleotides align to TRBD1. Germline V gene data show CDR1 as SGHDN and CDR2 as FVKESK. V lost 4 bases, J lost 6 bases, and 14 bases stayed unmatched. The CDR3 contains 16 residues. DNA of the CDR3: TGTGCCAGCAGCCCTACATTATATACAGGGGAGGATGGCTACACCTTC. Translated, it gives CASSPTLYTGEDGYTF.

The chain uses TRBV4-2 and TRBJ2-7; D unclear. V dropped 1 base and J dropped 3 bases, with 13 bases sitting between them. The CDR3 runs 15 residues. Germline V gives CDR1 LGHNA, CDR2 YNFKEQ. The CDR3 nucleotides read TGTGCCAGCAGCCAAGGTTTAGGCACTGACTACGAGCAGTACTTC. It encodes CASSQGLGTDYEQYF.

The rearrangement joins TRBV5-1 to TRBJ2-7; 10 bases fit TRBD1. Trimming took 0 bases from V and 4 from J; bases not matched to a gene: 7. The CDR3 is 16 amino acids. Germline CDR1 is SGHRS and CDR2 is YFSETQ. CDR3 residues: CASSLGDRGIFYEQYF. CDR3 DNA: TGCGCCAGCAGCTTGGGGGACAGGGGTATTTTTTACGAGCAGTACTTC.

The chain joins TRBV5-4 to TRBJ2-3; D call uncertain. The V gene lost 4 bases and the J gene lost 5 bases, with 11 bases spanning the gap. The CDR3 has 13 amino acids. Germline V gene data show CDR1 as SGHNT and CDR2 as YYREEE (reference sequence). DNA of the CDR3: TGTGCCAGCAGCCCGACGTTAGGAGATACGCAGTATTTT. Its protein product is CASSPTLGDTQYF. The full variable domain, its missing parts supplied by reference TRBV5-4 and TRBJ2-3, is ETGVTQSPTHLIKTRGQQVTLRCSSQSGHNTVSWYQQALGQGPQFIFQYYREEENGRGNFPPRFSGLQFPNYSSELNVNALELDDSALYLCASSPTLGDTQYFGPGTRLTVL.

CDR3 sequence: CSVVVGGGNQPQHF. Here the CDR3 DNA reads TGCAGCGTTGTAGTCGGGGGTGGGAATCAGCCCCAGCATTTT. This chain links TRBV29-1 with TRBJ1-5; possible D gene TRBD1, 5 bases. The CDR3 consists of 14 residues. The germline gives CDR1 SQVTM, CDR2 ANQGSEA. Between the trimmed V and J ends, which lost 4 bases and 4 bases, there was a span of 14 bases.

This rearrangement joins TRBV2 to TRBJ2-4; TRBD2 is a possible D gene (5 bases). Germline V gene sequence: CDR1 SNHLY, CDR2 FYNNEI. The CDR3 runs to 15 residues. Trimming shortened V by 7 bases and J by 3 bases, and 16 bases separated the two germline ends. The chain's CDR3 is CASTGEAIDKNIQYF. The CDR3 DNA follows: TGTGCCAGCACCGGGGAAGCGATTGACAAAAACATTCAGTACTTC.

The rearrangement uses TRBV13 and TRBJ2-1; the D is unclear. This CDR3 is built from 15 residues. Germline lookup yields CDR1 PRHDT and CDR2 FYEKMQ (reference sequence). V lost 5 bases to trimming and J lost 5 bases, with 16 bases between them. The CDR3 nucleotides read TGTGCCAGCAGCACGATGGTACTTAACAACAATGAGCAGTTCTTC. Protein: CASSTMVLNNNEQFF.

The CDR3 protein is CASSSLTGSLAGFNEQFF. The CDR3, as DNA: TGTGCCAGCAGCTCCCTGACAGGGTCTCTAGCGGGCTTCAATGAGCAGTTCTTC. The genes are TRBV11-2 and TRBJ2-1, with D tentatively TRBD2 (8 bases). This CDR3 has 18 residues. The V gene's germline CDR1 is SGHAT and CDR2 FQNNGV. Trimming left V 4 bases short and J 6 bases short, with 25 bases between.

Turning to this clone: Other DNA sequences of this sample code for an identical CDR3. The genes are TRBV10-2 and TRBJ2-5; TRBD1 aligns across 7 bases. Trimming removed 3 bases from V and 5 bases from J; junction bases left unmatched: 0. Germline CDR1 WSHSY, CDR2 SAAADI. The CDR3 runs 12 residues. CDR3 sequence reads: CASSDRGETQYF. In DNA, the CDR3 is TGCGCCAGCAGTGACAGGGGGGAGACCCAGTACTTC.

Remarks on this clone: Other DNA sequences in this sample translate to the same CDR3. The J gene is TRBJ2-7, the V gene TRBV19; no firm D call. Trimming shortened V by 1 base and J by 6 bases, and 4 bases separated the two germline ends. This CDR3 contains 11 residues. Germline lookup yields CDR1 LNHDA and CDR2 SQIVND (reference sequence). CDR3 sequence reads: CASSIGLEQYF. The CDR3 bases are TGTGCCAGTAGTATAGGTCTCGAGCAGTACTTC.

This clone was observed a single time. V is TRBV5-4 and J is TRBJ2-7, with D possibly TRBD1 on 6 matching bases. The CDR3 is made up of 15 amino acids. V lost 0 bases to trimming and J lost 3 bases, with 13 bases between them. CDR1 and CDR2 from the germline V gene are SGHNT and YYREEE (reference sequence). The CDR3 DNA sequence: TGTGCCAGCAGCTTGGAGGGGCAGGGGTACTACGAGCAGTACTTC. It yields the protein CASSLEGQGYYEQYF.

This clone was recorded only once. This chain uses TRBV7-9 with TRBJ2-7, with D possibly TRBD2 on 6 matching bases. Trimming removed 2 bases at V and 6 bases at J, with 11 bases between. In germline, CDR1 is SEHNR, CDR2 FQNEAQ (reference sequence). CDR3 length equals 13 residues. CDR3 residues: CASSLPTSSEQYF. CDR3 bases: TGTGCCAGCAGCTTACCGACTAGTTCCGAGCAGTACTTC.

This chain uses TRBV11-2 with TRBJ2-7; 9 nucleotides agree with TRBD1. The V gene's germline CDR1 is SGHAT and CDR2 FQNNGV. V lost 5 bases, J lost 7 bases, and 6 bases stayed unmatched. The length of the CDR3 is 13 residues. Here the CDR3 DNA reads TGTGCCAGCAGCCTCGGGACAGGGCTTGAGCAGTACTTC. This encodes CASSLGTGLEQYF.

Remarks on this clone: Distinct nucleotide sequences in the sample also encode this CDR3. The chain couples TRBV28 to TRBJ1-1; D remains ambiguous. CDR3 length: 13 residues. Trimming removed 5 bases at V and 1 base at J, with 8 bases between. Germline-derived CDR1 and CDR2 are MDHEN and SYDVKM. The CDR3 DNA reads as TGTGCCAGCAGTCTGCGTACGAACACTGAAGCTTTCTTT. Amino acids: CASSLRTNTEAFF.